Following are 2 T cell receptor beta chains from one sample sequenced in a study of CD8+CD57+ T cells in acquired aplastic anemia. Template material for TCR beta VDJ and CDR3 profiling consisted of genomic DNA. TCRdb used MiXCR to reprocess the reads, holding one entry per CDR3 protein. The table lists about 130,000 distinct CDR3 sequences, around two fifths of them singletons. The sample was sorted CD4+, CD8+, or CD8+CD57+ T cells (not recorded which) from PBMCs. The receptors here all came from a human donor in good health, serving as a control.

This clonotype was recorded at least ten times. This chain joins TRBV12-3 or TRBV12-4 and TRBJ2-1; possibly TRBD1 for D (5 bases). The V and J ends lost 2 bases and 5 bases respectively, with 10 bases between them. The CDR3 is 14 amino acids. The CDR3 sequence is CASSLQTRDNEQFF. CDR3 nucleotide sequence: TGTGCCAGCAGTTTACAAACCAGGGACAATGAGCAGTTCTTC.

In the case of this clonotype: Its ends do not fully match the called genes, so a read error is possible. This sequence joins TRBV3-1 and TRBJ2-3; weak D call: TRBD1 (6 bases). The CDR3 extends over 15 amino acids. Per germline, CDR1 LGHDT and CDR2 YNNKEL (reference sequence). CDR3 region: CASSQARGRTDTRYF. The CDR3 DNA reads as TGTGCCAGCAGCCAAGCCAGGGGTCGCACAGATACGCGGTATTTT.